This T cell receptor (beta chain) is drawn from a study of shared clonotypes between healthy human individuals. All donors qualified as healthy HIV-negative adults and had experienced no recent acute infections or vaccinations. Findings and limits, study-wide: Measured sharing among donors was expected to vary with sequencing depth.

This CDR3 contains 12 residues. V gave up 7 bases and J gave up 3 bases, with 10 bases separating them. Per the germline V gene, CDR1 is MDHEN and CDR2 is SYDVKM. Comment on this clone: The target antigen is unknown.

Assay: immunoSEQ multiplex PCR; the TCRdb copy retains only in-frame clones and omits some. The top ten hold 0.85% to 1% of the sample, which has about a million clones, roughly 80% seen once. The genes are TRBV28 and TRBJ2-7; D unclear. Sequenced: memory CD4+ T cells from PBMCs. This sample's subset: CD45RA-negative fraction. This sequence was found in a man between 18 and 35 years old in good health. Some clones in this sample may be carry-over from other donors' samples. The CDR3 nucleotides are TGTGCCAGCACGGACGCCCGCTACGAGCAGTACTTC. Protein sequence: CASTDARYEQYF.